This T cell receptor beta chain was found in a study of type 1 regulatory T cells. Looking at the study overall: T-allo10 is a Tr1-enriched, alloantigen-specific CD4 T cell product made in vitro.

This clonotype was seen a few times. Its antigen is undetermined. CDR1 is KGHDR and CDR2 is SFDVKD in the germline V gene. Trimming removed 3 bases from V and 2 bases from J, with 11 bases in between. This CDR3 has 15 amino acids. TCRdb re-called the reads through MiXCR, storing one row per CDR3 protein. The table has roughly 68,000 distinct CDR3 sequences, 63% seen once. The graft donor-derived T-allo10 cells reportedly recognize host alloantigens, are anergic, and suppress alloantigen-specifically. This TCR came from a human donor in good health. The chain couples TRBV24-1 to TRBJ2-3; the D gene could be TRBD1 or TRBD2 (5 bases each). Sequenced sample: cultured T cells, either the whole culture or a sorted T cell fraction (not recorded which). As to subset: Tr1-enriched cell product generated in vitro against host alloantigens. The CDR3 sequence is CATSDEGIFTDTQYF. The CDR3 DNA follows: TGTGCCACCAGTGATGAGGGGATTTTCACAGATACGCAGTATTTT.